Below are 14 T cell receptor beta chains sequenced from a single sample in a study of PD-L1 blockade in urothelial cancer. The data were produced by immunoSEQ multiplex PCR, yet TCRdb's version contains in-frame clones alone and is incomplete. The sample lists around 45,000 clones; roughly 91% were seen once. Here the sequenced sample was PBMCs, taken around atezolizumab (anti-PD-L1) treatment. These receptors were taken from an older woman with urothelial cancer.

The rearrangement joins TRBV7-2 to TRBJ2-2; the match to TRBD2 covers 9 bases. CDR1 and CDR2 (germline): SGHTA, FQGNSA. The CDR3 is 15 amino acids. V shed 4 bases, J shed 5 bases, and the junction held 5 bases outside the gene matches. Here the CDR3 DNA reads TGTGCCAGCAGCTATAGCGGGAGCCAAACCGGGGAGCTGTTTTTT. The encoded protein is CASSYSGSQTGELFF.

The chain's CDR3 is CASRVQGAGGYTF. CDR3 nucleotide sequence: TGTGCCAGCAGGGTACAGGGGGCTGGGGGCTACACCTTC. The chain has TRBV9 and TRBJ1-2; 9 nucleotides agree with TRBD1. The V gene's germline CDR1 is SGDLS and CDR2 YYNGEE. The CDR3 runs 13 residues. Trimming at V came to 5 bases and at J to 8 bases, leaving 7 bases not matched to a gene.

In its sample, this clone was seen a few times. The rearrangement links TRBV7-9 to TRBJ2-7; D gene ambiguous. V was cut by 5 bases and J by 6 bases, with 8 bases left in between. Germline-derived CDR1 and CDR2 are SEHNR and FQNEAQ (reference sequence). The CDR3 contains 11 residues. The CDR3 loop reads CASSHSSEQYF. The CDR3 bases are TGTGCCAGCAGCCACTCTAGCGAGCAGTACTTC.

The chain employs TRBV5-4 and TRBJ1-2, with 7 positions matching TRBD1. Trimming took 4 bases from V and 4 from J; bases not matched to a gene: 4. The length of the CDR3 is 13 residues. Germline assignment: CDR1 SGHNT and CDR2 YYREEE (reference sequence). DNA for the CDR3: TGTGCCAGCAGCCCGGACAGGCGCTATGGCTACACCTTC. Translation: CASSPDRRYGYTF. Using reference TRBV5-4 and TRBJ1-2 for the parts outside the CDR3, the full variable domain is ETGVTQSPTHLIKTRGQQVTLRCSSQSGHNTVSWYQQALGQGPQFIFQYYREEENGRGNFPPRFSGLQFPNYSSELNVNALELDDSALYLCASSPDRRYGYTFGSGTRLTVV.

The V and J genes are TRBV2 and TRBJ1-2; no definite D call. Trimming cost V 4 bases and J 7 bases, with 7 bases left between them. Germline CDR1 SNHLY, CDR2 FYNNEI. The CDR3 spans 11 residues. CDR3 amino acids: CASSVGVGYTF. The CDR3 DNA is TGTGCCAGCAGTGTGGGAGTTGGCTACACCTTC.

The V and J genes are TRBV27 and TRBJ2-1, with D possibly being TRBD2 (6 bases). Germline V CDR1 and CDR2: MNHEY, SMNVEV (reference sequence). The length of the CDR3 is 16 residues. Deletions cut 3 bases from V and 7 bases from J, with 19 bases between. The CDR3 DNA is TGTGCCAGCAGTTTGGAGGGGTCTCTCGTCCGGAATGAGCAGTTCTTC. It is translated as CASSLEGSLVRNEQFF.

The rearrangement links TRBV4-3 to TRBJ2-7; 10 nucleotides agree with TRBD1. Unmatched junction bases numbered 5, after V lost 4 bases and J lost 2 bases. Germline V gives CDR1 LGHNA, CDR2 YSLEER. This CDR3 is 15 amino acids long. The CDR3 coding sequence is TGCGCCAGCAGCCGGACCGGGACAGGGGCCTACGAGCAGTACTTC. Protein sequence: CASSRTGTGAYEQYF.

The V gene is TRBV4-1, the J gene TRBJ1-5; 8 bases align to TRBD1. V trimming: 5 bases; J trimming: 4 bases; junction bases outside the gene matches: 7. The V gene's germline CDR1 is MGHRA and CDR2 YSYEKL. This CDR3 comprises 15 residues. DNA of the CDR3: TGCGCCAGCAGCAAGACAGGGGAGGGTAATCAGCCCCAGCATTTT. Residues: CASSKTGEGNQPQHF.

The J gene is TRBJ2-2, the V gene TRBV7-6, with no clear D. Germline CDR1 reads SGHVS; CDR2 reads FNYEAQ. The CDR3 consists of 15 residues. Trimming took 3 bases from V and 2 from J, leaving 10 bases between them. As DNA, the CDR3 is TGTGCCAGCAGCTTCATTCCAGGCAACACCGGGGAGCTGTTTTTT. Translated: CASSFIPGNTGELFF. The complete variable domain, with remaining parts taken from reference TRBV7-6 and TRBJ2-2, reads GAGVSQSPRYKVTKRGQDVALRCDPISGHVSLYWYRQALGQGPEFLTYFNYEAQQDKSGLPNDRFSAERPEGSISTLTIQRTEQRDSAMYRCASSFIPGNTGELFFGEGSRLTVL.

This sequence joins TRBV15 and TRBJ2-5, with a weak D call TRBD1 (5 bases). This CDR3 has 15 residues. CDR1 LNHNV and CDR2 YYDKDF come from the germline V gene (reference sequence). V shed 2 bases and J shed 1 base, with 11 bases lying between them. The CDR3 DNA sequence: TGTGCCACCAGCAGAAGCAGGACACCCCAAGAGACCCAGTACTTC. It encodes CATSRSRTPQETQYF.

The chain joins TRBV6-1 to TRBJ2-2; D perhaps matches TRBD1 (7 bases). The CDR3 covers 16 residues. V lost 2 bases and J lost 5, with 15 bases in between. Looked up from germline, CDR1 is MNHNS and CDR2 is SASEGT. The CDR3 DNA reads TGTGCCAGCAGTGAACTTAGCAGGGGGAGGACCGGGGAGCTGTTTTTT. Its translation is CASSELSRGRTGELFF.

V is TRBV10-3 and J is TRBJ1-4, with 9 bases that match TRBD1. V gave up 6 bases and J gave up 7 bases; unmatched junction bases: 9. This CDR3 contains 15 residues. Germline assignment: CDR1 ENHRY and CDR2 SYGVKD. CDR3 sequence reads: CAIRDPGTGTEKLFF. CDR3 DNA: TGTGCCATCAGAGACCCCGGGACAGGGACTGAAAAACTGTTTTTT.

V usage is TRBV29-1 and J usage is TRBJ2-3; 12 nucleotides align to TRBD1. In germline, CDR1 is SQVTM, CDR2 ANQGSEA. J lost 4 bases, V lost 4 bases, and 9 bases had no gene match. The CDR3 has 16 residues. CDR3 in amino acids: CSVANRDRGPSDTQYF. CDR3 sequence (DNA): TGCAGCGTTGCTAACCGGGACAGGGGGCCGTCAGATACGCAGTATTTT.

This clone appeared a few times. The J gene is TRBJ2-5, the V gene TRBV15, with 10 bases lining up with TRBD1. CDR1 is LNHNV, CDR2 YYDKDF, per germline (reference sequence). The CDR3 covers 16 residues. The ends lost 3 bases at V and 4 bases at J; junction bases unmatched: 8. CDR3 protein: CATSSGGTGAGETQYF. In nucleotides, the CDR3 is TGTGCCACCAGCAGCGGGGGGACAGGGGCCGGAGAGACCCAGTACTTC.